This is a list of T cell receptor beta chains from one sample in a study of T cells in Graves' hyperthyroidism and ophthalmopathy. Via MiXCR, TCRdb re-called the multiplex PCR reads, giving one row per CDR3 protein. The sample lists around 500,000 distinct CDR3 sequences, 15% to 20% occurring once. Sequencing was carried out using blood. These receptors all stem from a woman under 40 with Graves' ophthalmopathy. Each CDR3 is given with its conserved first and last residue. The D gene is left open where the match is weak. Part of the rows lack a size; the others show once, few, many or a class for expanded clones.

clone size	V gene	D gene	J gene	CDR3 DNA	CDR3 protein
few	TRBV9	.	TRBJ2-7	TGTGCCAGCAGCGTTGGACCGGGACAAACCTACGAGCAGTACTTC	CASSVGPGQTYEQYF
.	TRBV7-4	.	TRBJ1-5	TGTGCCAGCAGCTTGAGGACCCAGCCCCAGCATTTT	CASSLRTQPQHF
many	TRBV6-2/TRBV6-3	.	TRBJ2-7	TGTGCCAGCAGGACGAGGGCCTACGAGCAGTACTTC	CASRTRAYEQYF
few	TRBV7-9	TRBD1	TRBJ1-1	TGTGCCAGCAGCCCACAGGGGGCGGGAGACACTGAAGCTTTCTTT	CASSPQGAGDTEAFF
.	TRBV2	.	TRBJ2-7	TGTGCCAGCAGTTTAAGGGGGGTTAGCTCCTACGAGCAGTACTTC	CASSLRGVSSYEQYF
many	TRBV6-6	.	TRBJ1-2	TGTGCCAGCAGTTATGGATCAGGTGGCTACACCTTC	CASSYGSGGYTF
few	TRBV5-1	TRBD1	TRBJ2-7	TGCGCCAGCAGCTTGGATCGATCGGCAGGGGGCTACGAGCAGTACTTC	CASSLDRSAGGYEQYF
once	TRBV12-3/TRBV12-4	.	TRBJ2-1	TGTGCCAGCAGTCCCCCCCGCAAAAGCCCCCACAATGAGCAGTTCTTC	CASSPPRKSPHNEQFF
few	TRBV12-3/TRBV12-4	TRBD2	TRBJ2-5	TGTGCCAGCAGTTTTGGGACTAGCGTTGGAGAGACCCAGTACTTC	CASSFGTSVGETQYF
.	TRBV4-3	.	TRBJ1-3	TGCGCCAGCAGCCAGAAAGGGGCGGGAAACACCATATATTTT	CASSQKGAGNTIYF
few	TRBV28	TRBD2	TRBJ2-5	TGTGCCAGCAGTTTGGGGCTAGCGGGATTTTTTCAGGGTTCGCGAGAGACCCAGTACTTC	CASSLGLAGFFQGSRETQYF
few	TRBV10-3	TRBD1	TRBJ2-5	TGTGCCATCAGTCCGGGACAGCTACTTGGGGCCCAGTACTTC	CAISPGQLLGAQYF
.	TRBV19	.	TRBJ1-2	TGTGCCAGTAGTATAGACTCTCAGGTTGACTATGGCTACACCTTC	CASSIDSQVDYGYTF
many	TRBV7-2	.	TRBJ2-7	TGTGCCAGCAGCTTAGGTCCGGTCAGCTCCTACGAGCAGTACTTC	CASSLGPVSSYEQYF
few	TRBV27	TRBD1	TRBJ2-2	TGTGCCAGCAGTTCCTACAGGGGGAAGGTCGGGGAGCTGTTTTTT	CASSSYRGKVGELFF
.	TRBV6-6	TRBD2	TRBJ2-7	TGTGCCAGCAGTTACGGTCTAGCGGGAGTGGGCGAGCAGTACTTC	CASSYGLAGVGEQYF
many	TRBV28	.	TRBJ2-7	TGTGCCAGCAGTTTCGGGTTATTTGGGACACATAACTACGAGCAGTACTTC	CASSFGLFGTHNYEQYF
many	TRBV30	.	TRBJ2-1	TGTGCCTGGAGTAAGGGGGGAAGCTCCTACAATGAGCAGTTCTTC	CAWSKGGSSYNEQFF
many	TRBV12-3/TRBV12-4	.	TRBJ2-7	TGTGCCAGCAGCTTCACAGGGCCCGAGCAGTACTTC	CASSFTGPEQYF
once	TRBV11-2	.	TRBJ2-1	TGTGCCAGCAGCTTAGGGCCGGGACGCAATGAGCAGTTCTTC	CASSLGPGRNEQFF
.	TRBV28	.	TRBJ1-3	TGTGCCAGCAGATCCGGGGGATCGGGAAACACCATATATTTT	CASRSGGSGNTIYF
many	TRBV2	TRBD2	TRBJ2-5	TGTGCCGGAGGACTAGGCCCGGAGACCCAGTACTTC	CAGGLGPETQYF
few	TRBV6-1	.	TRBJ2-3	TGTGCCAGCACCCCTTCGGGGCCTCACACAGATACGCAGTATTTT	CASTPSGPHTDTQYF
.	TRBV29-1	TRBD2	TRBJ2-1	TGCAGCGTTCGTGGACTAGCGAGTGAGCAGTTCTTC	CSVRGLASEQFF